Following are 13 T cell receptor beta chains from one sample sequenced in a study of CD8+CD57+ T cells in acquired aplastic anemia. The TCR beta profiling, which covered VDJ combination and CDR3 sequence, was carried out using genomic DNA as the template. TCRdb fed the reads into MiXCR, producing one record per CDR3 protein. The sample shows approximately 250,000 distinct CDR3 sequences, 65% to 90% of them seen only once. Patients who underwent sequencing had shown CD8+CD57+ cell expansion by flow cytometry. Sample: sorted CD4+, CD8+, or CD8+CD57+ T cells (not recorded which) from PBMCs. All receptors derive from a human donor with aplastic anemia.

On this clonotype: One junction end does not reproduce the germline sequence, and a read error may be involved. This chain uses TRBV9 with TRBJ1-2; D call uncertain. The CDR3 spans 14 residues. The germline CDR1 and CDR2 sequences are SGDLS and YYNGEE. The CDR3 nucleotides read TGTGCCAGCAGCGTAGGGCCCTCGAGAAATCAGCCCCCCTTC. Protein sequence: CASSVGPSRNQPPF.

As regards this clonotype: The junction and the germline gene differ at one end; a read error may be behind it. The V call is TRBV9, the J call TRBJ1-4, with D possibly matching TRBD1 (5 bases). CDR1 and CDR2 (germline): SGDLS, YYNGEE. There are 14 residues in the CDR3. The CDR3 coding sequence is TGTGCCAGCAGCGGAGGGAGACAGAACACAAAAACGCTTTTT. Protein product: CASSGGRQNTKTLF.

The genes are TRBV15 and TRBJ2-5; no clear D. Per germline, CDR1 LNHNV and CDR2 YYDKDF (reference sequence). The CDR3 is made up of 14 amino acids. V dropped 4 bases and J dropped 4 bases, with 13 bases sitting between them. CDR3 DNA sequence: TGTGCCACCAGCATAGCCAGAGAGCCAGAGACCCAGTACTTC. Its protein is CATSIAREPETQYF.

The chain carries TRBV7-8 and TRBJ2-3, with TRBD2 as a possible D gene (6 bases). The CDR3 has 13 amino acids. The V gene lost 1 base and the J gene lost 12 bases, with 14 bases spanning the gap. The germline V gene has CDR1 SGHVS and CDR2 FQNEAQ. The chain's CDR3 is CASSLGGGDAQYF. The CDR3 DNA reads TGTGCCAGCAGCTTAGGGGGAGGAGATGCTCAGTATTTT.

The CDR3 reads CASSVSGGGAEQFF. The CDR3 DNA reads TGTGCCAGCAGCGTATCGGGGGGGGGAGCTGAGCAGTTCTTC. The chain couples TRBV7-3 to TRBJ2-1, with 8 positions matching TRBD2. V shed 5 bases and J 9 bases; nucleotides not matched to a gene: 9. Germline V CDR1 and CDR2: SGHTA, FQGTGA. The CDR3 loop spans 14 amino acids.

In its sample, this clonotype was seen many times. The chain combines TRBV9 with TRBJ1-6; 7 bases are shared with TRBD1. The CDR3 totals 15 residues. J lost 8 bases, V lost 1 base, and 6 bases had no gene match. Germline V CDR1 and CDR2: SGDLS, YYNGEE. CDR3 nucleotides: TGTGCCAGCAGCGTAACCGGGACAGCACATTCACCCCTCCACTTT. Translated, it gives CASSVTGTAHSPLHF.

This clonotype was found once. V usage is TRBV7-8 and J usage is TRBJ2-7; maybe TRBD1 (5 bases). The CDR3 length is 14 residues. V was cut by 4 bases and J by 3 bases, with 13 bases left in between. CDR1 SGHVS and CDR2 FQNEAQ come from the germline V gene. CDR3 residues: CASSSNRNLYEQYF. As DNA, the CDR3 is TGTGCCAGCAGCTCAAACAGGAACCTCTACGAGCAGTACTTC.

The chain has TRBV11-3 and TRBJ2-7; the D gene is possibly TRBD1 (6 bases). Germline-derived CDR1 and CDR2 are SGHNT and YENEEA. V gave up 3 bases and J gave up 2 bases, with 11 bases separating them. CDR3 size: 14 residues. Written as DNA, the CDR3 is TGTGCCAGCAGCTTCGATCGGACAGCCTACGAGCAGTACTTC. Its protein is CASSFDRTAYEQYF.

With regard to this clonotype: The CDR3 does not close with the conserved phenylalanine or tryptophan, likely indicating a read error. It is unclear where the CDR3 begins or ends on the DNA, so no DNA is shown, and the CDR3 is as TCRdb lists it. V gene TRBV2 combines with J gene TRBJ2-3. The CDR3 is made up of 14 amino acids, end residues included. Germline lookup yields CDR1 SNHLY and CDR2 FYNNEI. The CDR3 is CASSVGADPQTFDP.

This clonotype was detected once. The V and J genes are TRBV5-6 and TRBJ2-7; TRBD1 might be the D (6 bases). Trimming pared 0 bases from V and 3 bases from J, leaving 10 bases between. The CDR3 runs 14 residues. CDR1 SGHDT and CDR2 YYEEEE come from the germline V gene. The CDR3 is CASSLGGQFYEQYF. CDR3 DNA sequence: TGTGCCAGCAGCTTGGGGGGGCAGTTCTACGAGCAGTACTTC. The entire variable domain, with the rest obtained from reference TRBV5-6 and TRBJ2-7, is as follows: DAGVTQSPTHLIKTRGQQVTLRCSPKSGHDTVSWYQQALGQGPQFIFQYYEEEERQRGNFPDRFSGHQFPNYSSELNVNALLLGDSALYLCASSLGGQFYEQYFGPGTRLTVT.

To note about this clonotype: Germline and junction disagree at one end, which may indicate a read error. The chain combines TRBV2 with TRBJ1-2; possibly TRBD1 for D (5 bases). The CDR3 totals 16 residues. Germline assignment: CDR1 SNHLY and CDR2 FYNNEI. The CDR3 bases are TGTGCCAGCAGGGACCGGGGCACGGATATGCACTATTTTGGCCCCTTC. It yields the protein CASRDRGTDMHYFGPF.

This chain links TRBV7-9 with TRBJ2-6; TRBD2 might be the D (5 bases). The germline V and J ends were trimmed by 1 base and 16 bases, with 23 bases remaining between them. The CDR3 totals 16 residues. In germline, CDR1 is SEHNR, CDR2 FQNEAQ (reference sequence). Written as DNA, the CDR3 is TGTGCCAGCAGCTTAGTACCCGGGGAGCTGTCTTTTGTACTGACTTTC. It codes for CASSLVPGELSFVLTF.

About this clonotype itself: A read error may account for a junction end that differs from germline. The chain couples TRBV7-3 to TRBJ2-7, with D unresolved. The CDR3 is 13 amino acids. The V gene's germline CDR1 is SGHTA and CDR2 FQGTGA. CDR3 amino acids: CASSFDRADEKDF. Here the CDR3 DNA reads TGTGCCAGCAGCTTTGACCGAGCCGACGAGAAGGACTTC.